These 14 T cell receptor beta chains were sequenced from one sample in a study of blood T cell repertoires in COVID-19. The table came from immunoSEQ multiplex PCR; TCRdb's copy has only in-frame clones and leaves some out. The repertoire holds a few hundred thousand clones, with 80% to 90% as singletons. Sequenced: peripheral blood. These receptors originate from a man aged 45-65 years with active or convalescent COVID-19.

The rearrangement joins TRBV6-5 to TRBJ1-3; D not resolved. The CDR3 spans 14 residues. Trimming shortened V by 8 bases and J by 0 bases, and 11 bases separated the two germline ends. CDR1 and CDR2 from the germline V gene are MNHEY and SVGAGI. For the CDR3, the DNA is TGTGCCAGCGGCCGGGGAGGCTCTGGAAACACCATATATTTT. Residues: CASGRGGSGNTIYF.

The genes are TRBV18 and TRBJ2-6; D is possibly TRBD1 (6 bases). Germline values: CDR1 KGHSH, CDR2 LQKENI. The CDR3 runs to 16 residues. With 4 bases removed from V and 1 base from J, the gap between germline ends came to 11 bases. The CDR3 nucleotides read TGTGCCAGCTCACTTGTTACAGGGTCTGGGGCCAACGTCCTGACTTTC. Translated, it gives CASSLVTGSGANVLTF.

This clone was seen a handful of times. The V and J genes are TRBV4-1 and TRBJ2-7; the match to TRBD2 covers 10 bases. CDR3 length: 18 residues. The germline V gene encodes CDR1 MGHRA and CDR2 YSYEKL. Losses at the gene ends were 5 bases for V and 0 bases for J; bases not matched to a gene: 13. CDR3 amino acids: CASSETGLAEILSYEQYF. CDR3 nucleotides: TGCGCCAGCAGCGAAACCGGACTAGCGGAGATTCTCTCCTACGAGCAGTACTTC.

CDR3 coding DNA: TGTGCCACCGGGAAGTTGGACCACGAGCAGTACTTC. Translation gives CATGKLDHEQYF. The chain carries TRBV27 and TRBJ2-7; D is possibly TRBD2 (5 bases). V lost 10 bases, J lost 5 bases, and 15 bases lay in between. CDR1 MNHEY and CDR2 SMNVEV come from the germline V gene (reference sequence). There are 12 residues in the CDR3.

The chain uses TRBV7-2 and TRBJ1-5; D not resolved. The CDR3 loop spans 15 amino acids. The V end lost 2 bases, the J end lost 3 bases, and 11 bases lay between the germline ends. Germline-derived CDR1 and CDR2 are SGHTA and FQGNSA. DNA of the CDR3: TGTGCCAGCAGCTTAACTTCCGGAGCCAATCAGCCCCAGCATTTT. Encoded protein: CASSLTSGANQPQHF.

The CDR3 nucleotides are TGTGCCAGCAGTCCTTCAGGACAGGGTCATAACTATGGCTACACCTTC. This codes for CASSPSGQGHNYGYTF. The chain employs TRBV28 and TRBJ1-2, with 8 bases fitting TRBD1. This CDR3 comprises 16 residues. Unmatched junction bases numbered 9, after V lost 5 bases and J lost 1 base. Per the germline V gene, CDR1 is MDHEN and CDR2 is SYDVKM.

The chain couples TRBV29-1 to TRBJ2-2, with D maybe TRBD1 (6 bases). Trimming cost V 2 bases and J 1 base, with 8 bases left between them. Looked up from germline, CDR1 is SQVTM and CDR2 is ANQGSEA. The CDR3 consists of 14 residues. Here the CDR3 DNA reads TGCAGCGTTGAAACAGGGATGAACACCGGGGAGCTGTTTTTT. It encodes CSVETGMNTGELFF.

As concerns this clone: This sample includes further DNA sequences coding for the same CDR3. The chain combines TRBV7-9 with TRBJ1-6; 7 bases are shared with TRBD1. The CDR3 spans 14 residues. Trimming took 5 bases from V and 7 from J; bases not matched to a gene: 5. Germline V gives CDR1 SEHNR, CDR2 FQNEAQ (reference sequence). Here the CDR3 reads CASSLGTANSPLHF. CDR3 in DNA: TGTGCCAGCAGCCTCGGGACAGCGAATTCACCCCTCCACTTT. Complete variable domain (other parts from reference TRBV7-9 and TRBJ1-6): DTGVSQNPRHKITKRGQNVTFRCDPISEHNRLYWYRQTLGQGPEFLTYFQNEAQLEKSRLLSDRFSAERPKGSFSTLEIQRTEQGDSAMYLCASSLGTANSPLHFGNGTRLTVT.

The chain employs TRBV7-3 and TRBJ1-6; no clear D. Germline V lookup: CDR1 SGHTA, CDR2 FQGTGA. V lost 3 bases and J 0 bases, leaving 18 bases between the germline ends. This CDR3 has 19 residues. The CDR3 loop is CASSLGSITVSSYNSPLHF. The CDR3 nucleotides are TGTGCCAGCAGCTTGGGCAGTATCACGGTAAGCTCCTATAATTCACCCCTCCACTTT.

A single count supports this clone. The rearrangement links TRBV6-2 or TRBV6-3 to TRBJ1-5; a possible D gene is TRBD1 (5 bases). V was pared by 2 bases and J by 4 bases, with 18 bases between. Germline lookup yields CDR1 MNHEY and CDR2 SVGEGT. The CDR3 spans 17 residues. The CDR3 nucleotides are TGTGCCAGCAGTTACCGTCGGCAGGGAGGTAAGAATCAGCCCCAGCATTTT. The encoded protein is CASSYRRQGGKNQPQHF.

V usage is TRBV28 and J usage is TRBJ2-7, with 8 bases identical to TRBD1. After removal of 7 bases from V and 9 bases from J, the junction contained 14 bases not matched to a gene. The CDR3 covers 14 residues. Germline V gene lookup returns CDR1 MDHEN and CDR2 SYDVKM. The CDR3 loop reads CASNPGGVLIRQYF. As DNA, the CDR3 is TGTGCCAGCAACCCAGGGGGCGTATTAATTCGGCAGTACTTC. Complete variable domain (other parts from reference TRBV28 and TRBJ2-7): DVKVTQSSRYLVKRTGEKVFLECVQDMDHENMFWYRQDPGLGLRLIYFSYDVKMKEKGDIPEGYSVSREKKERFSLILESASTNQTSMYLCASNPGGVLIRQYFGPGTRLTVT.

The V call is TRBV7-6, the J call TRBJ2-5; the D gene is possibly TRBD1 (5 bases). Germline V CDR1 and CDR2: SGHVS, FNYEAQ. The CDR3 contains 14 residues. Trimming removed 5 bases from V and 5 bases from J, with 15 bases in between. This CDR3 is CASSRTQRTETQYF. CDR3 nucleotide sequence: TGTGCCAGCAGCCGGACACAGAGGACCGAGACCCAGTACTTC.

The J gene is TRBJ1-3, the V gene TRBV2; 7 bases line up with TRBD1. Germline V gives CDR1 SNHLY, CDR2 FYNNEI. The V segment lost 6 bases and the J segment 0 bases; nucleotides outside the gene matches: 5. The CDR3 has 15 residues. The CDR3 loop is CASRWDRHSGNTIYF. CDR3 DNA sequence: TGTGCCAGCAGGTGGGACAGACACTCTGGAAACACCATATATTTT.

The V call is TRBV15, the J call TRBJ1-1, with D tentatively TRBD1 (6 bases). This CDR3 is built from 14 residues. V lost 4 bases, J lost 7 bases, and 16 bases lay in between. Per the germline V gene, CDR1 is LNHNV and CDR2 is YYDKDF (reference sequence). CDR3 sequence (DNA): TGTGCCACCAGCAAGGACACCGGGGGGCTTGAAGCTTTCTTT. Translating gives CATSKDTGGLEAFF. The full variable domain, in which reference TRBV15 and TRBJ1-1 provide the parts outside the CDR3, is DAMVIQNPRYQVTQFGKPVTLSCSQTLNHNVMYWYQQKSSQAPKLLFHYYDKDFNNEADTPDNFQSRRPNTSFCFLDIRSPGLGDTAMYLCATSKDTGGLEAFFGQGTRLTVV.